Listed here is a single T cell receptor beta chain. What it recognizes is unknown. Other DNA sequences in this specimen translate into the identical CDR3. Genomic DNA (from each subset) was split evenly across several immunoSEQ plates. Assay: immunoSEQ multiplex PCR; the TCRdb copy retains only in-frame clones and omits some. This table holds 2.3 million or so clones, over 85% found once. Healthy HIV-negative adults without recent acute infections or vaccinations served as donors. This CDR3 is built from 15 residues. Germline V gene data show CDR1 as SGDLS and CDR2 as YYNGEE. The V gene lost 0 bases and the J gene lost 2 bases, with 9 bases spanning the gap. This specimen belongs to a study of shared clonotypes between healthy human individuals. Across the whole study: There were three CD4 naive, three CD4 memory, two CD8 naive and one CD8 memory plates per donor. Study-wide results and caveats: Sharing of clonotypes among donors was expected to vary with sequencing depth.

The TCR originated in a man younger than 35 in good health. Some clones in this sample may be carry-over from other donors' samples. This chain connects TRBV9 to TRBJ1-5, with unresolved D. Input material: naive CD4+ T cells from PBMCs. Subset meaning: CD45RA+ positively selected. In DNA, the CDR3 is TGTGCCAGCAGCGTAGACCCAGGCGGCAATCAGCCCCAGCATTTT. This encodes CASSVDPGGNQPQHF.